Shown below are 27 T cell receptor beta chains from a single sample sequenced in a study of blood T cell repertoires in COVID-19. The repertoire was sequenced with immunoSEQ multiplex PCR; TCRdb's copy has only in-frame clones and lacks some. The data contain about 440,000 clones, approximately 88% of them seen just once; the ten biggest clones take up roughly an eighth. The material sequenced was peripheral blood. Receptors were obtained from a woman between 45 and 60 years old with COVID-19, enrolled during active disease.

J is TRBJ1-1 and V is TRBV3-1 (or the pseudogene TRBV3-2); D uncertain. The CDR3 totals 17 residues. Germline V gives CDR1 LGHDT, CDR2 YNNKEL (reference sequence). V was trimmed by 4 bases and J by 0 bases, leaving 18 bases between them. The CDR3 reads CASSPWSVKRVNTEAFF. CDR3 nucleotides: TGTGCCAGCAGCCCATGGTCTGTAAAGAGGGTGAACACTGAAGCTTTCTTT.

V usage is TRBV2 and J usage is TRBJ2-5, with D unclear. CDR1 is SNHLY and CDR2 is FYNNEI in the germline V gene. The V end was cut by 7 bases, the J end by 1 base, with 13 bases between. The CDR3 totals 14 residues. DNA of the CDR3: TGTGCCAGCACCGCCCGGGTTACCCAAGAGACCCAGTACTTC. Translating gives CASTARVTQETQYF.

The V gene is TRBV6-5, the J gene TRBJ1-1; D remains unclear. This CDR3 contains 15 residues. Deletions cut 4 bases from V and 0 bases from J, with 12 bases between. Germline V CDR1 and CDR2: MNHEY, SVGAGI. The CDR3 sequence is CASSSRTGMNTEAFF. CDR3 coding DNA: TGTGCCAGCAGTTCTAGGACGGGAATGAACACTGAAGCTTTCTTT.

The chain links TRBV18 to TRBJ1-1, with 8 nucleotides matching TRBD1. This CDR3 has 16 residues. The trim removed 4 bases at V and 1 base at J, leaving 8 bases unmatched. Per germline, CDR1 KGHSH and CDR2 LQKENI. CDR3 sequence: CASSRKTGDSNTEAFF. The CDR3 bases are TGTGCCAGCTCACGAAAGACAGGGGATTCGAACACTGAAGCTTTCTTT.

V is TRBV19 and J is TRBJ1-1, with a weak D call TRBD1 (5 bases). Per the germline V gene, CDR1 is LNHDA and CDR2 is SQIVND (reference sequence). The V end was cut by 3 bases, the J end by 1 base, with 21 bases between. CDR3 length: 18 residues. CDR3 region: CASSMQSGGAFGNTEAFF. DNA of the CDR3: TGTGCCAGTAGTATGCAGAGTGGAGGGGCCTTCGGGAACACTGAAGCTTTCTTT. Using reference TRBV19 and TRBJ1-1 for the parts outside the CDR3, the full variable domain is DGGITQSPKYLFRKEGQNVTLSCEQNLNHDAMYWYRQDPGQGLRLIYYSQIVNDFQKGDIAEGYSVSREKKESFPLTVTSAQKNPTAFYLCASSMQSGGAFGNTEAFFGQGTRLTVV.

The genes are TRBV13 and TRBJ1-2, with TRBD1 as a possible D gene (5 bases). Germline assignment: CDR1 PRHDT and CDR2 FYEKMQ (reference sequence). V was pared by 5 bases and J by 0 bases, with 16 bases between. The CDR3 is 16 amino acids. DNA for the CDR3: TGTGCCAGCAGCCAAGGACACTCAGGGACTAACTATGGCTACACCTTC. Translated: CASSQGHSGTNYGYTF. The entire variable domain, with the rest obtained from reference TRBV13 and TRBJ1-2, is as follows: AAGVIQSPRHLIKEKRETATLKCYPIPRHDTVYWYQQGPGQDPQFLISFYEKMQSDKGSIPDRFSAQQFSDYHSELNMSSLELGDSALYFCASSQGHSGTNYGYTFGSGTRLTVV.

The sample holds one count of this clone. The V and J genes are TRBV13 and TRBJ2-3, with 8 bases fitting TRBD2. There are 16 residues in the CDR3. Germline V gene data show CDR1 as PRHDT and CDR2 as FYEKMQ (reference sequence). Trimming cost V 5 bases and J 2 bases; bases outside gene matches: 9. The CDR3 nucleotides read TGTGCCAGCAGCACGTCACTAGCGGCCACCACAGATACGCAGTATTTT. It translates to CASSTSLAATTDTQYF.

This chain's CDR3 is CASSQDVEDTQYF. DNA for the CDR3: TGTGCCAGCAGCCAAGATGTGGAGGATACGCAGTATTTT. The chain carries TRBV3-1 (or the pseudogene TRBV3-2) and TRBJ2-3, with D hard to call. The CDR3 is 13 amino acids. Germline V gene data show CDR1 as LGHDT and CDR2 as YNNKEL (reference sequence). V gave up 0 bases and J gave up 6 bases, with 7 bases separating them.

The chain is built from TRBV13 and TRBJ2-5; 9 nucleotides match TRBD2. With 0 bases clipped from V and 2 bases from J, the junction kept 4 bases outside the gene matches. The CDR3 covers 16 residues. Germline-derived CDR1 and CDR2 are PRHDT and FYEKMQ (reference sequence). Here the CDR3 DNA reads TGTGCCAGCAGCTTAGGCGCTAGCGGGGTACAAGAGACCCAGTACTTC. It is translated as CASSLGASGVQETQYF.

V is TRBV28 and J is TRBJ1-1, with TRBD1 matching over 7 bases. The CDR3 is 17 amino acids. Losses at the gene ends were 6 bases for V and 0 bases for J; bases not matched to a gene: 13. Germline assignment: CDR1 MDHEN and CDR2 SYDVKM. CDR3 loop: CASSPAGQGGLNTEAFF. The CDR3 nucleotides read TGTGCCAGCAGCCCGGCGGGTCAGGGGGGCCTGAACACTGAAGCTTTCTTT.

V and J are TRBV27 and TRBJ1-4, with a possible D match to TRBD1 (5 bases). V lost 7 bases, J lost 7 bases, and 22 bases lay in between. This CDR3 spans 16 amino acids. Germline V gene data show CDR1 as MNHEY and CDR2 as SMNVEV (reference sequence). DNA of the CDR3: TGTGCCAGCACCTCCACGCGGAGGGGAATGACTGAAAAACTGTTTTTT. Translation gives CASTSTRRGMTEKLFF.

The CDR3 loop reads CASSYVTSGYNEQFF. CDR3 nucleotide sequence: TGTGCCAGCAGTTACGTGACTAGCGGATACAATGAGCAGTTCTTC. This chain uses TRBV6-5 with TRBJ2-1; 9 nucleotides agree with TRBD2. The CDR3 consists of 15 residues. Per the germline V gene, CDR1 is MNHEY and CDR2 is SVGAGI. V lost 2 bases, J lost 4 bases, and 3 bases stayed unmatched.

The CDR3 DNA sequence: TGTGCCAGCAGTTCCATTAAACAGGGGAATACGCAGTATTTT. It yields the protein CASSSIKQGNTQYF. This chain joins TRBV9 and TRBJ2-3; 7 bases line up with TRBD1. Looked up from germline, CDR1 is SGDLS and CDR2 is YYNGEE. J lost 7 bases, V lost 5 bases, and 10 bases had no gene match. The CDR3 totals 14 residues.

The table lists this clone with a count of one. The chain couples TRBV14 to TRBJ2-7; D is possibly TRBD1 (5 bases). The CDR3 consists of 17 residues. V shed 2 bases and J shed 1 base, with 18 bases lying between them. Looked up from germline, CDR1 is SGHDN and CDR2 is FVKESK. For the CDR3, the DNA is TGTGCCAGCAGCCAATCACGGGCAGGGCTAATTTCCTACGAGCAGTACTTC. This encodes CASSQSRAGLISYEQYF.

The chain has TRBV5-4 and TRBJ2-3, with 9 bases lining up with TRBD2. This CDR3 is 16 amino acids long. V was clipped by 7 bases and J by 5 bases; unmatched bases: 14. Germline lookup yields CDR1 SGHNT and CDR2 YYREEE (reference sequence). CDR3 nucleotide sequence: TGTGCCAGCCGGCCTTCAGTGGCGGGGGGGAAAGATACGCAGTATTTT. Its protein product is CASRPSVAGGKDTQYF.

Here the CDR3 DNA reads TGTGCCTTGGAAATAGGGCAGGGGGACACTGAAGCTTTCTTT. Translated, it gives CALEIGQGDTEAFF. The chain uses TRBV30 and TRBJ1-1, with 7 bases matching TRBD1. Germline lookup yields CDR1 GTSNPN and CDR2 SVGIG (reference sequence). The length of the CDR3 is 14 residues. Germline trimming cut 7 bases from V and 3 bases from J; bases unmatched to any gene: 11.

The chain recombines TRBV9 with TRBJ2-3, with TRBD2 matching over 8 bases. The CDR3 is 17 amino acids. Unmatched junction bases numbered 7, after V lost 0 bases and J lost 1 base. The germline V gene has CDR1 SGDLS and CDR2 YYNGEE. As DNA, the CDR3 is TGTGCCAGCAGCGTAGTCGGCGGGGGGCGGGGCACAGATACGCAGTATTTT. This codes for CASSVVGGGRGTDTQYF.

The chain employs TRBV11-2 and TRBJ2-3, with D maybe TRBD2 (7 bases). V gave up 5 bases and J gave up 6 bases, with 18 bases separating them. CDR1 is SGHAT and CDR2 is FQNNGV in the germline V gene. The length of the CDR3 is 15 residues. The CDR3, as DNA: TGTGCCAGCAGCCTAAACTCGGGGGGCGCGGATACGCAGTATTTT. This codes for CASSLNSGGADTQYF.

The chain carries TRBV21-1 and TRBJ1-2; the DNA was not used to check the table's D call, TRBD1. TRBV21-1 is a pseudogene segment. CDR3 size: 18 residues. The CDR3 sequence: CASSKNRDRGNANYGYTF. CDR3 coding DNA: TGTGCCAGCAGCAAAAATCGCGACAGGGGCAACGCTAACTATGGCTACACCTTC.

V and J are TRBV6-1 and TRBJ1-1; 7 bases are shared with TRBD1. V trimming: 1 base; J trimming: 12 bases; junction bases outside the gene matches: 14. In germline, CDR1 is MNHNS, CDR2 SASEGT. The CDR3 is made up of 15 amino acids. CDR3 nucleotides: TGTGCCAGCAGTGAAGGGGTTGAGACAGGGAAGTTTTCTTTCTTT. It yields the protein CASSEGVETGKFSFF.

The chain links TRBV27 to TRBJ1-5; 7 bases are a match to TRBD1. There are 14 residues in the CDR3. CDR1 and CDR2 from the germline V gene are MNHEY and SMNVEV (reference sequence). Trimming at V came to 5 bases and at J to 1 base, leaving 2 bases not matched to a gene. The CDR3 loop is CASSPQGSNQPQHF. CDR3 nucleotide sequence: TGTGCCAGCAGTCCACAGGGGAGCAATCAGCCCCAGCATTTT.

This clone was found once. The gene calls are TRBV30 and TRBJ1-2; D gene ambiguous. The germline V and J ends were trimmed by 3 bases and 10 bases, with 12 bases remaining between them. Germline assignment: CDR1 GTSNPN and CDR2 SVGIG (reference sequence). The CDR3 runs 11 residues. The CDR3 sequence is CAWRNRVVYTF. The CDR3 DNA reads TGTGCCTGGAGAAACCGCGTCGTCTACACCTTC.

This clone showed up just a few times. The CDR3 sequence: CASSIRGRSYGYTF. CDR3 in DNA: TGTGCCAGTAGTATTAGGGGCAGAAGCTATGGCTACACCTTC. The rearrangement links TRBV19 to TRBJ1-2; D possibly corresponds to TRBD1 (5 bases). Trimming took off 3 bases at V and 4 bases at J, with 12 bases between the two ends. Per germline, CDR1 LNHDA and CDR2 SQIVND (reference sequence). The CDR3 extends over 14 amino acids. Based on the CDR3 plus reference TRBV19 and TRBJ1-2, the full variable domain is DGGITQSPKYLFRKEGQNVTLSCEQNLNHDAMYWYRQDPGQGLRLIYYSQIVNDFQKGDIAEGYSVSREKKESFPLTVTSAQKNPTAFYLCASSIRGRSYGYTFGSGTRLTVV.

The chain is built from TRBV6-1 and TRBJ2-3; D remains unclear. CDR3 length: 16 residues. Germline CDR1 MNHNS, CDR2 SASEGT. Trimming shortened V by 2 bases and J by 7 bases, and 19 bases separated the two germline ends. CDR3 DNA sequence: TGTGCCAGCAGTGAAATGGTCGGGTTGGCACCATATACGCAGTATTTT. It translates to CASSEMVGLAPYTQYF.

V gene TRBV5-6 combines with J gene TRBJ1-4, with 9 bases aligning to TRBD1. The CDR3 sequence is 15 residues long. V was clipped by 3 bases and J by 7 bases; unmatched bases: 7. Germline-derived CDR1 and CDR2 are SGHDT and YYEEEE. The CDR3 is CASSYGTGTSEKLFF. Written as DNA, the CDR3 is TGTGCCAGCAGCTACGGGACAGGGACCTCTGAAAAACTGTTTTTT.

The chain has TRBV2 and TRBJ2-3; the match to TRBD2 covers 9 bases. Unmatched junction bases numbered 8, after V lost 2 bases and J lost 2 bases. Germline CDR1 and CDR2: SNHLY and FYNNEI. This CDR3 comprises 17 residues. The CDR3 DNA is TGTGCCAGCAGTGAACTACCCAGCGGGGGGATCACAGATACGCAGTATTTT. Translated, it gives CASSELPSGGITDTQYF.

The chain joins TRBV27 to TRBJ2-5, with 9 positions matching TRBD1. The germline V gene has CDR1 MNHEY and CDR2 SMNVEV (reference sequence). The CDR3 is made up of 17 amino acids. J lost 4 bases, V lost 10 bases, and 19 bases had no gene match. CDR3 nucleotides: TGTGCCATTTCCACAGGGGGCGGGGAGAGGGTTATAGAGACCCAGTACTTC. Translation gives CAISTGGGERVIETQYF.